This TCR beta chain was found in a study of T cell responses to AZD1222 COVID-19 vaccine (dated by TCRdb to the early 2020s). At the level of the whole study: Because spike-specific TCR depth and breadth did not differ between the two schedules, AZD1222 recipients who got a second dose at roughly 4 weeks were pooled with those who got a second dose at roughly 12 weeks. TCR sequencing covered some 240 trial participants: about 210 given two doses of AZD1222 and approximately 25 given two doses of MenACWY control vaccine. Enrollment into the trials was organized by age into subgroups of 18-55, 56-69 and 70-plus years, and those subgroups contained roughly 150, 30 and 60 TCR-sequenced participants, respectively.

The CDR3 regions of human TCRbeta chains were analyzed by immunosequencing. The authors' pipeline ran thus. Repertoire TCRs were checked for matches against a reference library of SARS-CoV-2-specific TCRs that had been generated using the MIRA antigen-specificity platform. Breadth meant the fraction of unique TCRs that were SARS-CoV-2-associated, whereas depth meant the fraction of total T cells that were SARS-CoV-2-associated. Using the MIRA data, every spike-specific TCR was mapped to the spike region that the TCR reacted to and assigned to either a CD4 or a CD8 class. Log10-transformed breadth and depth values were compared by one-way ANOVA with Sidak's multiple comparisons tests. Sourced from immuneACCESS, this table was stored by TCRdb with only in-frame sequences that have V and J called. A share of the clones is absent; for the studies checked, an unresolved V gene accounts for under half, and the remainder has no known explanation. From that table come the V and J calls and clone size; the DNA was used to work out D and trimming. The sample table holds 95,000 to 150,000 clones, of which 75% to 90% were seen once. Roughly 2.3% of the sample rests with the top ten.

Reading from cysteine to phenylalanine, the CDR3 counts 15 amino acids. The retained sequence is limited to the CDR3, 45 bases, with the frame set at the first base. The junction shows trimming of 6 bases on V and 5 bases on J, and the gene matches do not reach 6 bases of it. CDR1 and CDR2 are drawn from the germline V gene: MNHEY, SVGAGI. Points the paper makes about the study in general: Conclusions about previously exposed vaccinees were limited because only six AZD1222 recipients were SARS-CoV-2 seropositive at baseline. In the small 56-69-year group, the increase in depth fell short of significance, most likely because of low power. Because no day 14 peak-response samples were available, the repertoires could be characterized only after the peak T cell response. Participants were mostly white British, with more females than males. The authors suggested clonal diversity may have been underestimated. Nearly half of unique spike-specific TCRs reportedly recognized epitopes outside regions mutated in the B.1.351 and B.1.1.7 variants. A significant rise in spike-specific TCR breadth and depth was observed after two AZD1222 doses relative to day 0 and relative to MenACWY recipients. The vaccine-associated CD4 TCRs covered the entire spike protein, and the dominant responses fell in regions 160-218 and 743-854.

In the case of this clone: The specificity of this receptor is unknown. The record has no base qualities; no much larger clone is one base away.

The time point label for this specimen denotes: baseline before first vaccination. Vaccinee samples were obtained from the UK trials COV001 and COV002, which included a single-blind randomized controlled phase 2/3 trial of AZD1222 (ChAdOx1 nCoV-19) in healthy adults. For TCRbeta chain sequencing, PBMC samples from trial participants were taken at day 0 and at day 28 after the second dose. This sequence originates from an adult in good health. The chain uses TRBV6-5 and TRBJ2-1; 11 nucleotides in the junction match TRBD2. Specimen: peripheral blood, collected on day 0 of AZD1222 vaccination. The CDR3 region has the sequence CASSLLAGGDNEQFF. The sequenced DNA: TGTGCCAGCAGCCTTCTAGCGGGAGGCGACAATGAGCAGTTCTTC.